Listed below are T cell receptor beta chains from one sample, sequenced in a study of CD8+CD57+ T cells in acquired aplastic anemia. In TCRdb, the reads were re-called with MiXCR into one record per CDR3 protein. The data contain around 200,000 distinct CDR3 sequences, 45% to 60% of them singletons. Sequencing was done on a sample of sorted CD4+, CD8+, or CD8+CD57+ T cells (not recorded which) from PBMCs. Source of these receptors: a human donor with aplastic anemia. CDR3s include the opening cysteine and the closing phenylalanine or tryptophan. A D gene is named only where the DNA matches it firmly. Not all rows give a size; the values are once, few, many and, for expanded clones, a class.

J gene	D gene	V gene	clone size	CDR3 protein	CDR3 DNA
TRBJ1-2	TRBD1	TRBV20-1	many	CSARTGTDYGYTF	TGCAGTGCTAGAACTGGGACAGATTATGGCTACACCTTC
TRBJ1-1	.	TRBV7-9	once	CASSLDRATEAFF	TGTGCCAGCAGCCTGGACAGAGCCACTGAAGCTTTCTTT
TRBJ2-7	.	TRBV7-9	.	CASSEPRNPYEQYF	TGTGCCAGCAGTGAACCCAGGAACCCCTACGAGCAGTACTTC
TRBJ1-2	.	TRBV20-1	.	CSARDQERGYTF	TGCAGTGCTAGAGATCAGGAGCGAGGCTACACCTTC
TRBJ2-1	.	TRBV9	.	CASSSLGGSYNEQFF	TGTGCCAGCAGCAGCCTCGGAGGCTCCTACAATGAGCAGTTCTTC
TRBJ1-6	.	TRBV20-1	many	CSAIADRTGLNSPLHF	TGCAGTGCTATAGCGGACCGAACAGGACTAAATTCACCCCTCCACTTT
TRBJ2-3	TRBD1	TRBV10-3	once	CAISRKGQGAEDTQYF	TGTGCCATCAGCCGGAAGGGACAGGGGGCGGAAGATACGCAGTATTTT
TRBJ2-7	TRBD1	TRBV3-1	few	CASSQGFSGTGADEQYF	TGTGCCAGCAGCCAAGGCTTCTCCGGGACAGGGGCCGACGAGCAGTACTTC
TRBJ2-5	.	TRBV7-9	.	CASSLLPSPQETQYF	TGTGCCAGCAGCTTACTGCCTAGCCCCCAAGAGACCCAGTACTTC
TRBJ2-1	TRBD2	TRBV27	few	CASSFRVGGSSYNEQFF	TGTGCCAGCAGTTTTAGAGTCGGGGGGAGCTCCTACAATGAGCAGTTCTTC
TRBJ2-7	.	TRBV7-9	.	CASSPDYEQYF	TGTGCCAGCAGCCCAGACTACGAGCAGTACTTC
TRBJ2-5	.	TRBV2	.	CASSEQEPQYF	TGTGCCAGCAGTGAACAGGAGCCCCAGTACTTC
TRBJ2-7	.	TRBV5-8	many	CASSLVSRVEQYF	TGTGCCAGCAGCTTGGTTTCCAGGGTCGAGCAGTACTTC
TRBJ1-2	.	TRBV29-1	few	CSVELGRSRGYTF	TGCAGCGTTGAATTGGGAAGGAGCCGTGGCTACACCTTC
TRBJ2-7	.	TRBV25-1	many	CASSAPLPGRIYEQYF	TGTGCCAGCAGTGCCCCTCTACCGGGACGAATTTACGAGCAGTACTTC
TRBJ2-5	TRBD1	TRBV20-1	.	CSARVQDRGETQYF	TGCAGTGCTAGAGTGCAAGACAGGGGAGAGACCCAGTACTTC
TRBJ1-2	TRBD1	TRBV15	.	CATVRDRAGDGYTF	TGTGCCACCGTCCGGGACAGGGCCGGGGATGGCTACACCTTC
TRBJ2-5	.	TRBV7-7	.	CASSLLGAGAETQYF	TGTGCCAGCAGCTTACTCGGGGCCGGGGCAGAGACCCAGTACTTC
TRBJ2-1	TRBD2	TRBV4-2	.	CASSQSGLLNEQFF	TGTGCCAGCAGCCAATCGGGACTATTGAATGAGCAGTTCTTC
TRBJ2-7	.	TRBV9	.	CASSVGVGEQYF	TGTGCCAGCAGCGTGGGGGTTGGCGAGCAGTACTTC
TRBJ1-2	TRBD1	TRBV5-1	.	CASSTGTGGYTF	TGCGCCAGCAGCACGGGGACAGGGGGCTACACCTTC
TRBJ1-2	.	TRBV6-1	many	CASSDGAYGYTF	TGTGCCAGCAGTGACGGGGCGTATGGCTACACCTTC
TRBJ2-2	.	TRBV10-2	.	CASSGPHTGELFF	TGCGCCAGCAGTGGACCCCACACCGGGGAGCTGTTTTTT
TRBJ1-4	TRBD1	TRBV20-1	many	CSATGTGGAWEKLFF	TGCAGTGCGACCGGGACAGGGGGCGCTTGGGAAAAACTGTTTTTT
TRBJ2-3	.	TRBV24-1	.	CATSDATRSPLKTDTQYF	TGTGCCACCAGTGACGCGACCCGGTCCCCACTTAAAACAGATACGCAGTATTTT
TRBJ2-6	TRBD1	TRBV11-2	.	CASSLRGTGGFGANVLTF	TGTGCCAGCAGCTTACGGGGGACAGGGGGCTTCGGAGCCAACGTCCTGACTTTC
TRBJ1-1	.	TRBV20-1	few	CSARSLENMNTEAFF	TGCAGTGCTAGAAGCCTAGAAAACATGAACACTGAAGCTTTCTTT
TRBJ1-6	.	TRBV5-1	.	CASSLQPGADGSPLHF	TGCGCCAGCAGCCTCCAGCCGGGTGCAGATGGTTCACCCCTCCACTTT
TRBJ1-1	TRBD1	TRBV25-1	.	CASSESGGGRPEAFF	TGTGCCAGCAGTGAATCAGGGGGCGGACGCCCTGAAGCTTTCTTT
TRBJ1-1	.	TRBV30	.	CAWTRMNTEAFF	TGTGCCTGGACGAGAATGAACACTGAAGCTTTCTTT
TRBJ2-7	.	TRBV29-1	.	CSVGGGRIYEQYF	TGCAGCGTCGGGGGAGGACGGATCTACGAGCAGTACTTC
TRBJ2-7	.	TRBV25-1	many	CASSESRGWYEQYF	TGTGCCAGCAGTGAATCGAGGGGTTGGTACGAGCAGTACTTC